The 28 T cell receptor beta chains below come from one sample, sequenced in a study of cytomegalovirus exposure and HLA in healthy donors. Primers: 60 Vbeta forward and 13 Jbeta reverse. The repertoire was sequenced with immunoSEQ multiplex PCR; TCRdb's copy has only in-frame clones and lacks some. The sample shows roughly 160,000 clones, 80% of them seen only once. The sample consisted of PBMCs. The receptors were gathered from a man aged 25-45 years in good health and CMV-seronegative.

The J gene is TRBJ2-7, the V gene TRBV5-1; no clear D. CDR1 and CDR2 from the germline V gene are SGHRS and YFSETQ. Trimming took 0 bases from V and 5 from J, leaving 6 bases between them. CDR3 length equals 12 residues. The CDR3 loop is CASSLDSHEQYF. The CDR3 nucleotides read TGCGCCAGCAGCTTGGACAGCCACGAGCAGTACTTC.

The chain employs TRBV18 and TRBJ2-5; tentative D call: TRBD1 (6 bases). The V and J ends lost 5 bases and 2 bases respectively, with 9 bases between them. Germline CDR1 is KGHSH and CDR2 is LQKENI. The CDR3 totals 13 residues. CDR3 sequence reads: CASSFGQQETQYF. The CDR3 DNA is TGTGCCAGCTCATTCGGACAGCAAGAGACCCAGTACTTC.

This clone was detected a few times. V usage is TRBV5-4 and J usage is TRBJ1-4; no definite D call. The CDR3 is 13 amino acids. The ends were cut back, 4 bases at V and 8 bases at J, with 12 bases in the middle. The V gene's germline CDR1 is SGHNT and CDR2 YYREEE (reference sequence). CDR3 loop: CASSRARGEKLFF. In DNA form, the CDR3 reads TGTGCCAGCAGCAGGGCCCGGGGAGAAAAACTGTTTTTT.

This chain connects TRBV5-1 to TRBJ2-7, with 11 bases identical to TRBD2. The trim removed 6 bases at V and 3 bases at J, leaving 11 bases unmatched. Germline V gene lookup returns CDR1 SGHRS and CDR2 YFSETQ. The CDR3 loop spans 16 amino acids. The CDR3 DNA sequence: TGCGCCAGCACCTTAGGCGTGGGACTAGCGGTCTACGAGCAGTACTTC. Protein: CASTLGVGLAVYEQYF.

The chain employs TRBV10-1 and TRBJ2-1; no definite D call. Germline V gives CDR1 WNHNN, CDR2 SYGVQD (reference sequence). This CDR3 contains 14 residues. Trimming removed 0 bases at V and 6 bases at J, with 9 bases between. CDR3 sequence reads: CASSESRPINEQFF. CDR3 in DNA: TGCGCCAGCAGTGAGTCGAGGCCCATCAATGAGCAGTTCTTC.

This chain connects TRBV6-5 to TRBJ2-7; tentatively, D is TRBD1 (6 bases). Germline CDR1 MNHEY, CDR2 SVGAGI. The V end lost 3 bases, the J end lost 3 bases, and 9 bases lay between the germline ends. The CDR3 runs to 13 residues. In nucleotides, the CDR3 is TGTGCCAGCAGTTATGACAGGAGCTACGAGCAGTACTTC. Protein sequence: CASSYDRSYEQYF.

The chain is built from TRBV28 and TRBJ1-5, with D possibly being TRBD1 (6 bases). The length of the CDR3 is 15 residues. V shed 8 bases and J shed 6 bases, with 20 bases lying between them. Germline-derived CDR1 and CDR2 are MDHEN and SYDVKM. CDR3 residues: CASQTTAQGVQPQHF. CDR3 nucleotides: TGTGCCAGCCAGACCACCGCACAGGGAGTTCAGCCCCAGCATTTT. Supplemented by reference TRBV28 and TRBJ1-5, the full variable domain reads DVKVTQSSRYLVKRTGEKVFLECVQDMDHENMFWYRQDPGLGLRLIYFSYDVKMKEKGDIPEGYSVSREKKERFSLILESASTNQTSMYLCASQTTAQGVQPQHFGDGTRLSIL.

This sequence joins TRBV11-2 and TRBJ2-5; 11 bases are a match to TRBD2. The CDR3 is 15 residues long. Germline V gene sequence: CDR1 SGHAT, CDR2 FQNNGV. V trimming: 5 bases; J trimming: 3 bases; junction bases outside the gene matches: 5. As DNA, the CDR3 is TGTGCCAGCAGCCCACTAGCGGGAGAGGAAGAGACCCAGTACTTC. The encoded protein is CASSPLAGEEETQYF.

The rearrangement uses TRBV30 and TRBJ1-2; D remains unclear. From germline, CDR1 is GTSNPN and CDR2 SVGIG (reference sequence). The CDR3 has 10 amino acids. The germline V and J ends were trimmed by 3 bases and 9 bases, with 8 bases remaining between them. CDR3 sequence reads: CAWSRGRYTF. Here the CDR3 DNA reads TGTGCCTGGAGCCGGGGTCGCTACACCTTC.

The count of this clone is one. This rearrangement joins TRBV7-8 to TRBJ2-7; 8 bases are shared with TRBD1. V dropped 1 base and J dropped 3; count of bases not matched to a gene: 5. CDR1 SGHVS and CDR2 FQNEAQ come from the germline V gene. The CDR3 runs to 15 residues. The CDR3: CASSLGSGQGYEQYF. The CDR3, as DNA: TGTGCCAGCAGCTTAGGAAGCGGACAGGGCTACGAGCAGTACTTC.

V usage is TRBV4-1 and J usage is TRBJ1-1; D possibly corresponds to TRBD1 (5 bases). This CDR3 has 12 residues. Germline-derived CDR1 and CDR2 are MGHRA and YSYEKL. Trimming left V 0 bases short and J 9 bases short, with 8 bases between. The CDR3 nucleotides are TGCGCCAGCAGCCAAGATCAGGGAAAAGCTTTCTTT. Encoded protein: CASSQDQGKAFF.

This rearrangement joins TRBV6-5 to TRBJ2-7, with a possible D match to TRBD2 (6 bases). Germline assignment: CDR1 MNHEY and CDR2 SVGAGI. With 8 bases removed from V and 6 bases from J, the gap between germline ends came to 20 bases. CDR3 length equals 14 residues. CDR3 sequence reads: CASAGPERGGEQYF. The CDR3 DNA sequence: TGTGCCAGCGCCGGACCGGAACGGGGAGGCGAGCAGTACTTC.

Comment on this clone: Other DNA sequences in the same sample also yield this CDR3. This chain connects TRBV30 to TRBJ2-2, with TRBD2 matching over 13 bases. Germline values: CDR1 GTSNPN, CDR2 SVGIG (reference sequence). The CDR3 consists of 15 residues. J was trimmed by 5 bases and V by 1 base; bases with no gene match: 1. The CDR3 is CAWSGLAGGTGELFF. The CDR3 DNA sequence: TGTGCCTGGAGTGGACTAGCGGGAGGTACCGGGGAGCTGTTTTTT. The variable domain in full, with the rest retrieved from reference TRBV30 and TRBJ2-2, is SQTIHQWPATLVQPVGSPLSLECTVEGTSNPNLYWYRQAAGRGLQLLFYSVGIGQISSEVPQNLSASRPQDRQFILSSKKLLLSDSGFYLCAWSGLAGGTGELFFGEGSRLTVL.

The chain recombines TRBV9 with TRBJ2-2; 8 nucleotides match TRBD1. The V segment lost 4 bases and the J segment 7 bases; nucleotides outside the gene matches: 6. The CDR3 runs 14 residues. Germline V gives CDR1 SGDLS, CDR2 YYNGEE. The CDR3 DNA is TGTGCCAGCAGCTACGGACAGGGTCACGGGGAGCTGTTTTTT. Its protein is CASSYGQGHGELFF.

Here the CDR3 DNA reads TGTGCCAGCTCACTCGGACAGGGGTGGGAAGAGACCCAGTACTTC. Amino acids: CASSLGQGWEETQYF. The genes are TRBV18 and TRBJ2-5; 9 bases align to TRBD1. This CDR3 has 15 amino acids. Germline CDR1 is KGHSH and CDR2 is LQKENI. V lost 4 bases to trimming and J lost 3 bases; unmatched junction nucleotides: 6.

About this clone: The sample holds other DNA sequences that translate to the same CDR3. This sequence joins TRBV29-1 and TRBJ1-5; D gene ambiguous. Germline-derived CDR1 and CDR2 are SQVTM and ANQGSEA. The CDR3 runs 12 residues. Trimming took off 4 bases at V and 5 bases at J, with 9 bases between the two ends. CDR3 residues: CSVGARDQPQHF. CDR3 DNA: TGCAGCGTTGGGGCCAGAGATCAGCCCCAGCATTTT.

The chain uses TRBV5-5 and TRBJ2-7; 10 nucleotides match TRBD1. This CDR3 spans 14 amino acids. The germline CDR1 and CDR2 sequences are SGHKS and YYEKEE (reference sequence). V dropped 4 bases and J dropped 6; count of bases not matched to a gene: 7. CDR3 DNA: TGTGCCAGCAGCCCTCCGGGACAGGGGCTCGAGCAGTACTTC. Translation: CASSPPGQGLEQYF.

The CDR3 is CASSLTRELAYNEQFF. CDR3 nucleotide sequence: TGTGCCAGCAGCTTAACACGGGAGCTCGCCTACAATGAGCAGTTCTTC. This sequence joins TRBV7-3 and TRBJ2-1; D is perhaps TRBD2 (6 bases). The V end was cut by 0 bases, the J end by 2 bases, with 11 bases between. CDR1 and CDR2 (germline): SGHTA, FQGTGA. CDR3 length equals 16 residues.

The rearrangement joins TRBV15 to TRBJ1-2; D uncertain. The germline V and J ends were trimmed by 0 bases and 8 bases, with 10 bases remaining between them. This CDR3 contains 13 residues. Germline loops: CDR1 LNHNV, CDR2 YYDKDF (reference sequence). The CDR3 region has the DNA TGTGCCACCAGCAGAGATCAGGTTAAGGGCTACACCTTC. As protein: CATSRDQVKGYTF.

V usage is TRBV30 and J usage is TRBJ1-5; 7 positions agree with TRBD1. V dropped 5 bases and J dropped 4; count of bases not matched to a gene: 2. This CDR3 contains 12 residues. Germline CDR1 and CDR2: GTSNPN and SVGIG (reference sequence). Written as DNA, the CDR3 is TGTGCCTGGGGACAGGTTAATCAGCCCCAGCATTTT. This gives the protein CAWGQVNQPQHF.

This clone was seen more than once but under ten times. The rearrangement links TRBV7-3 to TRBJ1-1, with 7 positions matching TRBD1. Trimming at V came to 3 bases and at J to 1 base, leaving 2 bases not matched to a gene. The CDR3 runs to 14 residues. Germline assignment: CDR1 SGHTA and CDR2 FQGTGA. The CDR3 DNA follows: TGTGCCAGCAGCTTTACAGGGGAGAACACTGAAGCTTTCTTT. This translates into CASSFTGENTEAFF.

The chain employs TRBV5-5 and TRBJ1-1; D unclear. CDR3 length: 13 residues. CDR1 and CDR2 (germline): SGHKS, YYEKEE (reference sequence). Trimming removed 2 bases from V and 1 base from J, with 6 bases in between. CDR3 residues: CASSFEPNTEAFF. CDR3 nucleotide sequence: TGTGCCAGCAGCTTTGAGCCGAACACTGAAGCTTTCTTT.

The V and J genes are TRBV27 and TRBJ1-6, with D possibly being TRBD1 (5 bases). Germline CDR1 and CDR2: MNHEY and SMNVEV (reference sequence). This CDR3 is 12 amino acids long. V was cut by 6 bases and J by 8 bases, with 8 bases left in between. The chain's CDR3 is CASRGGYSPLHF. The CDR3 nucleotides are TGTGCCAGCAGGGGGGGTTATTCACCCCTCCACTTT.

The V call is TRBV6-5, the J call TRBJ2-7, with TRBD2 matching 15 bases. The V and J ends lost 4 bases and 8 bases, in that order; junction bases with no gene match: 9. The CDR3 spans 16 residues. Germline V lookup: CDR1 MNHEY, CDR2 SVGAGI. DNA for the CDR3: TGTGCCAGCAGTTTAGGGACGGGACTAGCGGGAGGAAAGCAGTACTTC. This translates into CASSLGTGLAGGKQYF.

The J gene is TRBJ2-3, the V gene TRBV11-2, with 8 bases identical to TRBD2. J lost 2 bases, V lost 1 base, and 2 bases had no gene match. Germline V gives CDR1 SGHAT, CDR2 FQNNGV. The CDR3 extends over 15 amino acids. CDR3 bases: TGTGCCAGCAGCTTAGTACTAGCGGACACAGATACGCAGTATTTT. It encodes CASSLVLADTDTQYF.

The chain joins TRBV7-2 to TRBJ2-1; D not certain. The CDR3 runs 11 residues. In germline, CDR1 is SGHTA, CDR2 FQGNSA. Trimming left V 2 bases short and J 9 bases short, with 5 bases between. The CDR3 loop is CASSLYGEQFF. CDR3 DNA: TGTGCCAGCAGCTTATACGGTGAGCAGTTCTTC.

The chain recombines TRBV29-1 with TRBJ2-5, with D perhaps matching TRBD2 (5 bases). The V gene's germline CDR1 is SQVTM and CDR2 ANQGSEA. With 5 bases removed from V and 4 bases from J, the gap between germline ends came to 14 bases. The CDR3 totals 13 residues. CDR3 residues: CSVWTALGETQYF. The CDR3, as DNA: TGCAGCGTTTGGACTGCCTTGGGAGAGACCCAGTACTTC.

The CDR3 nucleotides are TGTGCCAGTAGGGACGCCGGGACTAGCGGGGGGGCCCCCAATGAGCAGTTCTTC. Its protein is CASRDAGTSGGAPNEQFF. The genes are TRBV19 and TRBJ2-1; 16 bases match TRBD2. Germline CDR1 is LNHDA and CDR2 is SQIVND (reference sequence). The V and J ends lost 6 bases and 6 bases, in that order; junction bases with no gene match: 11. The CDR3 contains 18 residues.